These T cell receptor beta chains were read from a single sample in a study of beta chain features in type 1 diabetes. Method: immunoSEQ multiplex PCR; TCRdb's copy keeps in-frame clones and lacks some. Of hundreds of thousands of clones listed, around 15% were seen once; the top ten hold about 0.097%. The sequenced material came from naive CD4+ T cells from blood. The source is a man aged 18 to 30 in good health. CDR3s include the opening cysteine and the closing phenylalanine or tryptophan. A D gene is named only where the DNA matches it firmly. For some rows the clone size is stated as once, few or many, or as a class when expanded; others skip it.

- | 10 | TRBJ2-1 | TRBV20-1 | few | TGCAGTGCCTTTAACAATGAGCAGTTCTTC | CSAFNNEQFF
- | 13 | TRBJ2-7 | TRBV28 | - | TGTGCCAGCAGTTTCCTGGGCTCCTACGAGCAGTACTTC | CASSFLGSYEQYF
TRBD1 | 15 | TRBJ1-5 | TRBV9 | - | TGTGCCAGCAGCGGAGGGGGCATCAGCAATCAGCCCCAGCATTTT | CASSGGGISNQPQHF
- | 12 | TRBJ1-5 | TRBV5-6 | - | TGTGCCAGCAGCTCTGACAGTCAGCCCCAGCATTTT | CASSSDSQPQHF
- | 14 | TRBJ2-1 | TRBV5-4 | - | TGTGCCAGCAGCTTGGACAGGGTCTACAATGAGCAGTTCTTC | CASSLDRVYNEQFF
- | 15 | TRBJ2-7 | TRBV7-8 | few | TGTGCCAGCAGCAAAAGCCGCATAGCGGCCTACGAGCAGTACTTC | CASSKSRIAAYEQYF
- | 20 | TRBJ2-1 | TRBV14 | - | TGTGCCAGCAGCCAGGGCTTGAGCACGGTTCTACAATGGCTCTACAATGAGCAGTTCTTC | CASSQGLSTVLQWLYNEQFF
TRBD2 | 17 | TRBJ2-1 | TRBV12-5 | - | TGTGCTAGTGGTTTGCGGGGTTTAGCGGGAGAACCGGGTGAGCAGTTCTTC | CASGLRGLAGEPGEQFF
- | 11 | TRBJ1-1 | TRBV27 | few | TGTGCCAGCAGTTTTAAGACTGAAGCTTTCTTT | CASSFKTEAFF
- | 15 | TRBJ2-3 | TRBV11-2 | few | TGTGCCAGCAGCTTCCGCGCGCGGTACGCAGATACGCAGTATTTT | CASSFRARYADTQYF
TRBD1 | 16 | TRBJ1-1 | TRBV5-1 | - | TGCGCCAGCAGCTTCACCTCGAGGACAGGGAGCACTGAAGCTTTCTTT | CASSFTSRTGSTEAFF
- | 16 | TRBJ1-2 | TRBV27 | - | TGTGCCAGCAGTTCCCCAACGACAGGACGGAGTGGGGGCTACACCTTC | CASSSPTTGRSGGYTF
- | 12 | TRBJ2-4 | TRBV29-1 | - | TGCAGCGGTGCATGGGGGGCGGACATTCAGTACTTC | CSGAWGADIQYF
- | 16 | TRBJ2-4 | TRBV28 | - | TGTGCCAGCAGTTTATCCACTAACAGGGCCAAAAACATTCAGTACTTC | CASSLSTNRAKNIQYF
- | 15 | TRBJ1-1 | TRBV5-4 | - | TGTGCCAGCAGCTTGCGGGCAACTCCGAACACTGAAGCTTTCTTT | CASSLRATPNTEAFF
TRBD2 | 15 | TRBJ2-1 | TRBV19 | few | TGTGCCAGTAGTTTTAGCGGGAGGGCCAGAAATGAGCAGTTCTTC | CASSFSGRARNEQFF
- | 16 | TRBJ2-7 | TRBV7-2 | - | TGTGCCAGCAGCTTAGTACCCGGGACGGATGTCTACGAGCAGTACTTC | CASSLVPGTDVYEQYF
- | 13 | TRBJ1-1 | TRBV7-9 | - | TGTGCCAGCTTCATGGGGGGGTCCGCTGAAGCTTTCTTT | CASFMGGSAEAFF
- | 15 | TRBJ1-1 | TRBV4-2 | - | TGTGCCAGCAGCCAAGGTGTAGGCGGGAACACTGAAGCTTTCTTT | CASSQGVGGNTEAFF
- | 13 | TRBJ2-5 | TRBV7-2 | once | TGTGCCAGCAGCAGGGACTTGCAAGAGACCCAGTACTTC | CASSRDLQETQYF
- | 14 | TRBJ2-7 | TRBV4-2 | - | TGTGCCAGCAGCCCGGCCCAAGCGGGCTACGAGCAGTACTTC | CASSPAQAGYEQYF
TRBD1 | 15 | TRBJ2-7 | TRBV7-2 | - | TGTGCCAGCAGCTCCACAGGGGGCGCCTCCTACGAGCAGTACTTC | CASSSTGGASYEQYF
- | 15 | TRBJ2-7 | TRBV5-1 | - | TGCGCCAGCAGTTTCGGACGAGCGGCTATGGACGAGCAGTACTTC | CASSFGRAAMDEQYF
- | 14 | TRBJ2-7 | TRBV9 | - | TGTGCCAGCAGCGTAGCCCCAGGGGCAGACGAGCAGTACTTC | CASSVAPGADEQYF
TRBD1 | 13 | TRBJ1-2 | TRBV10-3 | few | TGTGCCATCAGGACAGGGGCAGTCTATGGCTACACCTTC | CAIRTGAVYGYTF
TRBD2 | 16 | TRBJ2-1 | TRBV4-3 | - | TGCGCCAGCAGCCTCGAGGGACTATTCTCCTACAATGAGCAGTTCTTC | CASSLEGLFSYNEQFF
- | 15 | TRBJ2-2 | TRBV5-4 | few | TGTGCCAGCAGCCTGCCCCCCGGACGGTCCGGGGAGCTGTTTTTT | CASSLPPGRSGELFF
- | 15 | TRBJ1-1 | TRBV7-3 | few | TGTGCCAGCAGGGGAAGAGGACTTTCGAACACTGAAGCTTTCTTT | CASRGRGLSNTEAFF
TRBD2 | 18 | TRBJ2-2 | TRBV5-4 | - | TGTGCCAGCAGCTTGCCGGGACTAGCGGCTCTAGGGACCGGGGAGCTGTTTTTT | CASSLPGLAALGTGELFF
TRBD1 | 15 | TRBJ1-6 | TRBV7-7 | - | TGTGCTAGCACCATGACAGGGCCCTATAATTCACCCCTCCACTTT | CASTMTGPYNSPLHF
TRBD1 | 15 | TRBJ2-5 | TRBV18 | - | TGTGCCAGCTCACCGGGACAGGGGACGCGAGAGACCCAGTACTTC | CASSPGQGTRETQYF
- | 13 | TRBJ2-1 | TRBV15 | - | TGTGCCACCAGCAGGGCGAGGCACAATGAGCAGTTCTTC | CATSRARHNEQFF
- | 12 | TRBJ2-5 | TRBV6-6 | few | TGTGCCAGCAGTTACTCGGGGGAGACCCAGTACTTC | CASSYSGETQYF
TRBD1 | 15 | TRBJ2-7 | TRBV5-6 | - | TGTGCCAGCAGCAGATCCGGGACAGGTTCCTACGAGCAGTACTTC | CASSRSGTGSYEQYF
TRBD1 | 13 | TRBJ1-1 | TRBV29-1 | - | TGCAGCGCCGCGGGACAGCTAAGGACTGAAGCTTTCTTT | CSAAGQLRTEAFF
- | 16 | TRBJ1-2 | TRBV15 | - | TGTGCCACCAGCAGAGATCTGAGAGACGGATACTATGGCTACACCTTC | CATSRDLRDGYYGYTF
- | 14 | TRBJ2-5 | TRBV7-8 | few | TGTGCCAGCAGCTTAGGACAGAACCAAGAGACCCAGTACTTC | CASSLGQNQETQYF
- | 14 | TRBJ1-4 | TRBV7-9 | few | TGTGCCAGCAGCTTAGGGCAGGACGGCGAAAAACTGTTTTTT | CASSLGQDGEKLFF
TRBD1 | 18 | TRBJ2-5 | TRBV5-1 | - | TGCGCCAGCAGCTTGGGACCAATGGGACAGGGGTTTCAAGAGACCCAGTACTTC | CASSLGPMGQGFQETQYF
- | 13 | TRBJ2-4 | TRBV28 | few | TGTGCCAGCAGGGACGGGGCCAAAAACATTCAGTACTTC | CASRDGAKNIQYF
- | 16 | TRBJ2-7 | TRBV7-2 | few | TGTGCCAGCACCCAGTCTCGTGTCCTGAACTCCTACGAGCAGTACTTC | CASTQSRVLNSYEQYF
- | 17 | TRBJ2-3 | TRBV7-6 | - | TGTGCCAGCAGCTCCTACAATTCGGGGGCGGGCACAGATACGCAGTATTTT | CASSSYNSGAGTDTQYF
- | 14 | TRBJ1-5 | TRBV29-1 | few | TGCAGCGTTGCAGCGGCCGGGGGATATCAGCCCCAGCATTTT | CSVAAAGGYQPQHF
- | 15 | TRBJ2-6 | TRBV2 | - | TGTGCCAGCAGTGTTTCGAGCTCTGGGGCCAACGTCCTGACTTTC | CASSVSSSGANVLTF
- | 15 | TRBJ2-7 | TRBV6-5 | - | TGTGCCAGCAGCCCCCGCGGGGCCGAGAGATACGAGCAGTACTTC | CASSPRGAERYEQYF
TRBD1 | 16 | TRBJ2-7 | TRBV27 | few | TGTGCCAGCAGTCCTAATAACAGGGGGCGAAGCCACGAGCAGTACTTC | CASSPNNRGRSHEQYF
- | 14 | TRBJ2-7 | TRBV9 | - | TGTGCCAGCAGCGTATCTAGGACAACGGGCGAGCAGTACTTC | CASSVSRTTGEQYF
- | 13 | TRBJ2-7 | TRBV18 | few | TGTGCCAGCTCAGCCACAGGGTCCAACGAGCAGTACTTC | CASSATGSNEQYF
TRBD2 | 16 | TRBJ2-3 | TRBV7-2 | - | TGTGCCAGCAGCTTCGCGGGACTAGCGGGGCGGAGGACGCAGTATTTT | CASSFAGLAGRRTQYF
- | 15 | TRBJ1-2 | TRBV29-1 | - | TGCAGCGTTGGCCCACTAACTGCCCAGAACTATGGCTACACCTTC | CSVGPLTAQNYGYTF
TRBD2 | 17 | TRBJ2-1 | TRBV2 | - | TGTGCCAGCGAGCCTAGCGGTCATCCGAGCTCCTACAATGAGCAGTTCTTC | CASEPSGHPSSYNEQFF
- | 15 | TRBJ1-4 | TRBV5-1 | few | TGCGCCAGCAGCTTGGCGGGGCAGGGAGGGGAAAAACTGTTTTTT | CASSLAGQGGEKLFF
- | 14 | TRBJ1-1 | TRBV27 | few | TGTGCCAGCAGTTTATCTGGGGGGAACACTGAAGCTTTCTTT | CASSLSGGNTEAFF